These T cell receptor beta chains were read from a single sample in a study of T cell changes during pregnancy in multiple sclerosis. TCRdb's table, derived via immunoSEQ multiplex PCR, lists solely in-frame clones and lacks some. The sample has roughly 56,000 clones, around 90% seen once. Sequencing used peripheral blood, obtained in the first trimester of pregnancy. These TCRs come from a female donor with multiple sclerosis, enrolled in a pregnancy study. CDR3s include the opening cysteine and the closing phenylalanine or tryptophan. The order of the fields is D gene, V gene, J gene, clone size, CDR3 protein, CDR3 DNA. A D gene is named only where the DNA matches it firmly. Size values are once, few and many counts, or a class for expanded clones, and some rows have none.

-	TRBV7-9	TRBJ2-5	-	CASSLGGSSMETQYF	TGTGCCAGCAGCTTAGGCGGTTCCAGTATGGAGACCCAGTACTTC
TRBD2	TRBV13	TRBJ2-3	-	CASSPGLAKADTQYF	TGTGCCAGCAGCCCGGGACTAGCTAAGGCAGATACGCAGTATTTT
-	TRBV7-9	TRBJ2-1	-	CASSLMSGSSYNEQFF	TGTGCCAGCAGCTTAATGTCAGGGTCGTCCTACAATGAGCAGTTCTTC
TRBD1	TRBV6-5	TRBJ1-1	few	CASSYNRGGSEAFF	TGTGCCAGCAGTTACAACAGGGGAGGATCTGAAGCTTTCTTT
TRBD2	TRBV5-1	TRBJ2-7	-	CASSLEAGGPLYEQYF	TGCGCCAGCAGCCTGGAGGCGGGAGGGCCCTTATACGAGCAGTACTTC
-	TRBV29-1	TRBJ1-2	-	CSVVWPRVIGGTIGGYTF	TGCAGCGTTGTGTGGCCCAGGGTAATCGGGGGAACTATTGGTGGCTACACCTTC
-	TRBV18	TRBJ1-2	-	CASSPAALNYGYTF	TGTGCCAGCTCACCTGCGGCTTTGAACTATGGCTACACCTTC
TRBD1	TRBV6-1	TRBJ1-1	-	CASSTRTGMDTEAFF	TGTGCCAGCAGTACAAGGACAGGGATGGACACTGAAGCTTTCTTT
TRBD1	TRBV29-1	TRBJ2-5	-	CSVFRTGQETQYF	TGCAGCGTTTTTAGGACAGGGCAAGAGACCCAGTACTTC
-	TRBV30	TRBJ1-1	few	CAWSVRQAGNTEAFF	TGTGCCTGGAGTGTAAGACAGGCGGGGAACACTGAAGCTTTCTTT
-	TRBV6-4	TRBJ2-1	-	CASSDSSSPKDEQFF	TGTGCCAGCAGTGACTCGTCTAGCCCGAAAGATGAGCAGTTCTTC
-	TRBV6-5	TRBJ1-1	-	CASSLLTGAEAFF	TGTGCCAGCAGTCTACTGACAGGAGCCGAAGCTTTCTTT
-	TRBV29-1	TRBJ2-1	-	CSVEDRSASSYNEQFF	TGCAGCGTTGAAGATCGAAGCGCGAGCTCCTACAATGAGCAGTTCTTC
-	TRBV9	TRBJ1-1	-	CASSVAQNTEAFF	TGTGCCAGCAGCGTAGCACAGAACACTGAAGCTTTCTTT
-	TRBV7-2	TRBJ1-2	few	CASSLGQNYGYTF	TGTGCCAGCAGCTTAGGTCAGAACTATGGCTACACCTTC
TRBD1	TRBV7-2	TRBJ2-1	-	CASSLQGAQSYNEQFF	TGTGCCAGCAGCCTGCAGGGGGCTCAGTCCTACAATGAGCAGTTCTTC
-	TRBV5-1	TRBJ2-1	-	CASSLELLSYNEQFF	TGCGCCAGCAGCTTGGAACTCCTATCCTACAATGAGCAGTTCTTC
-	TRBV5-1	TRBJ2-1	-	CASSSTAESGDEQFF	TGCGCCAGCAGCTCGACTGCTGAGAGCGGCGATGAGCAGTTCTTC
TRBD1	TRBV27	TRBJ1-5	-	CASSLSGGAGNQPQHF	TGTGCCAGCAGTTTATCAGGGGGCGCGGGCAATCAGCCCCAGCATTTT
TRBD2	TRBV7-2	TRBJ2-3	-	CASRTGGLAGLTQYF	TGTGCCAGCAGGACAGGGGGACTAGCGGGACTTACGCAGTATTTT
TRBD2	TRBV9	TRBJ2-2	-	CASSPWFRTSGRDGELFF	TGTGCCAGCAGCCCCTGGTTCCGGACTAGCGGGAGGGACGGGGAGCTGTTTTTT
TRBD1	TRBV28	TRBJ1-1	-	CASSLEGTANTEAFF	TGTGCCAGCAGTTTAGAGGGGACAGCGAACACTGAAGCTTTCTTT
-	TRBV4-1	TRBJ1-1	few	CASSLRTENTEAFF	TGCGCCAGCAGCCTCCGGACAGAGAACACTGAAGCTTTCTTT
-	TRBV5-1	TRBJ2-7	once	CASSFVFGSSDEQYF	TGCGCCAGCAGCTTCGTCTTCGGGTCCTCAGACGAGCAGTACTTC
-	TRBV7-2	TRBJ2-1	once	CASSLHYNEQFF	TGTGCCAGCAGCTTACACTACAATGAGCAGTTCTTC
-	TRBV25-1	TRBJ2-7	-	CASSVAGRSYEQYF	TGTGCCAGCAGTGTTGCGGGCCGCTCCTACGAGCAGTACTTC
-	TRBV7-7	TRBJ2-4	-	CASSLPVRMWYF	TGTGCTAGCAGCTTGCCCGTGAGGATGTGGTACTTC
TRBD2	TRBV19	TRBJ2-1	-	CASSVTSGNSLDEQFF	TGTGCCAGTAGTGTGACTAGCGGGAATTCTCTGGATGAGCAGTTCTTC